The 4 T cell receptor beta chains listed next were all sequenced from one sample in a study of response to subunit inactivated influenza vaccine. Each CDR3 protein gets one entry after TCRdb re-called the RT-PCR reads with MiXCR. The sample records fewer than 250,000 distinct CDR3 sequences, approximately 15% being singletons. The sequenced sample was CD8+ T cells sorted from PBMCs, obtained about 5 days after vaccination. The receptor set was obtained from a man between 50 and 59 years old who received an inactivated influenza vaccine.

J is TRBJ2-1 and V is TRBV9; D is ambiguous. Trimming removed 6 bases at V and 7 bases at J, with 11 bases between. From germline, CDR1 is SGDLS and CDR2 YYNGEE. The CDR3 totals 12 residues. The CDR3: CASTNVGNEQFF. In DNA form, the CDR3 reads TGTGCCAGCACCAACGTGGGTAATGAGCAGTTCTTC.

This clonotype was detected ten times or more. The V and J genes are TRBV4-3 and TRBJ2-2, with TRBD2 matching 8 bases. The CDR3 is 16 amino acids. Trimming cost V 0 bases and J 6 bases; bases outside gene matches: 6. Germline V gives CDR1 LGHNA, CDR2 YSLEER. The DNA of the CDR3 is TGCGCCAGCAGCCAAGATGAGCGGGAGATAGCCGGGGAGCTGTTTTTT. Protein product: CASSQDEREIAGELFF.

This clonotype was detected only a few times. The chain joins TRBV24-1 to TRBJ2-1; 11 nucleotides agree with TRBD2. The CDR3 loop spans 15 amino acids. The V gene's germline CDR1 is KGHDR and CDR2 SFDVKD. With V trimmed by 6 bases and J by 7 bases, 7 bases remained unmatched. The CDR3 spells CATSSVWTSGNEQFF. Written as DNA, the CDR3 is TGTGCCACCAGTAGTGTCTGGACTAGCGGGAATGAGCAGTTCTTC.

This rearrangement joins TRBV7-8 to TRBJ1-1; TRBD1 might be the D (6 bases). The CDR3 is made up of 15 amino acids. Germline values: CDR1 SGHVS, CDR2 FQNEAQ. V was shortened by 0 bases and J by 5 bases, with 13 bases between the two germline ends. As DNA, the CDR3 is TGTGCCAGCAGCTTAGCACAGGGATTAGGGACTGAAGCTTTCTTT. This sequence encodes CASSLAQGLGTEAFF.